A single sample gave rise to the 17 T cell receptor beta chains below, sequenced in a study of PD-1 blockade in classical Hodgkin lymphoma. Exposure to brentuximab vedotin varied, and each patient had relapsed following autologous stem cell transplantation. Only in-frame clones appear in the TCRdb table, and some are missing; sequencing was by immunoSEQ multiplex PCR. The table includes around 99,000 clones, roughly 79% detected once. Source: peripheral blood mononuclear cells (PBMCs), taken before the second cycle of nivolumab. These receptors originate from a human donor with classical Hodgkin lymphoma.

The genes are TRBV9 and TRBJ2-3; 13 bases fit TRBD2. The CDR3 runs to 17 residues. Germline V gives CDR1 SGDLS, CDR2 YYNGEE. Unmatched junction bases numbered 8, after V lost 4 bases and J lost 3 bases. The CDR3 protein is CASSPGLAGVITDTQYF. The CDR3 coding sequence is TGTGCCAGCAGCCCAGGACTAGCGGGAGTTATAACAGATACGCAGTATTTT.

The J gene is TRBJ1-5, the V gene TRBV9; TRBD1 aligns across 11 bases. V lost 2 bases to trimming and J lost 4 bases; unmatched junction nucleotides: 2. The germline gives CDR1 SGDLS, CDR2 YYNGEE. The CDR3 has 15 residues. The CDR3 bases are TGTGCCAGCAGCGTTGGGACAGGGGGGAATCAGCCCCAGCATTTT. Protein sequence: CASSVGTGGNQPQHF.

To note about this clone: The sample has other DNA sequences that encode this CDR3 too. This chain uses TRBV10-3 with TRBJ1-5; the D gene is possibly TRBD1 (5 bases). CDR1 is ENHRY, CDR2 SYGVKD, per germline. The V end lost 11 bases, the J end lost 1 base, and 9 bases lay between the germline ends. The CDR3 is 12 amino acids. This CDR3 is CAARDSNQPQHF. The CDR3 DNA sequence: TGTGCCGCCCGGGACAGCAATCAGCCCCAGCATTTT.

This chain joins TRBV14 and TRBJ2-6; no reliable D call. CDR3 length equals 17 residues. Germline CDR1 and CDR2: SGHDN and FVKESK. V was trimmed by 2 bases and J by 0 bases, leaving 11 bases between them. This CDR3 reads CASSQSQRSSGANVLTF. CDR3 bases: TGTGCCAGCAGCCAATCCCAACGCAGCTCTGGGGCCAACGTCCTGACTTTC.

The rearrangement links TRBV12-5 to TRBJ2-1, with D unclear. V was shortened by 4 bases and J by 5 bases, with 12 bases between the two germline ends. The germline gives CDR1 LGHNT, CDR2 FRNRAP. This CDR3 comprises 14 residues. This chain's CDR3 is CASGYSSTHNEQFF. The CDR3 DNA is TGTGCTAGTGGTTACTCCTCGACCCACAATGAGCAGTTCTTC.

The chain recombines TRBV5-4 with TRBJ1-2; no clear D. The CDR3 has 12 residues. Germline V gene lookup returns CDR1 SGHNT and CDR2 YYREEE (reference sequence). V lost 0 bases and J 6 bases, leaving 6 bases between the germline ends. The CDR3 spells CASSLGPDGYTF. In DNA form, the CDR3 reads TGTGCCAGCAGCTTGGGTCCGGATGGCTACACCTTC.

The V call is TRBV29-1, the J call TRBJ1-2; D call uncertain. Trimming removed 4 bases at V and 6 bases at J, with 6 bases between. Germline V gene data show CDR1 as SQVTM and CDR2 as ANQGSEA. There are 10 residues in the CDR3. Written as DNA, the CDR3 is TGCAGCGTTGGACCCGATGGCTACACCTTC. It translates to CSVGPDGYTF.

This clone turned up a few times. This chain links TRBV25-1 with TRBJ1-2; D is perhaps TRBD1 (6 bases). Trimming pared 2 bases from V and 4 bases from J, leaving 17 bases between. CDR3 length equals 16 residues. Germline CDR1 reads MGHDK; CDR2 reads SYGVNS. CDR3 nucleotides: TGTGCCAGCAGTGAACACAATACTGGGGGCGTCTATGGCTACACCTTC. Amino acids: CASSEHNTGGVYGYTF.

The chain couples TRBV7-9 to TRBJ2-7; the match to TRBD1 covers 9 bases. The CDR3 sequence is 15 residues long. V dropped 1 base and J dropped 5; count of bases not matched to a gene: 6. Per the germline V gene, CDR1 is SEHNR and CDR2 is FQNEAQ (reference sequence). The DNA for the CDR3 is TGTGCCAGCAGCTTAGGGACAGGGGTTTCGGACGAGCAGTACTTC. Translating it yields CASSLGTGVSDEQYF.

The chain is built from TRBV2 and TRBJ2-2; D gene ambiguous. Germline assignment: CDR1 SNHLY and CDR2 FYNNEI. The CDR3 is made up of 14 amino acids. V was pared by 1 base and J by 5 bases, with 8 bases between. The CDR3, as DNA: TGTGCCAGCAGTGAAGGCGAAAAGACCGGGGAGCTGTTTTTT. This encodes CASSEGEKTGELFF.

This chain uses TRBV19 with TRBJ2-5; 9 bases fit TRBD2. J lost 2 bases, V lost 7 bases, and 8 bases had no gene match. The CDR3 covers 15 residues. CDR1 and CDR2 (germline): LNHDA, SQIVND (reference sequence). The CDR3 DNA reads TGTGCCAGTACGGAGGCGGGAGGGCCTCAAGAGACCCAGTACTTC. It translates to CASTEAGGPQETQYF.

The CDR3 is CASSPAERESGQFF. For the CDR3, the DNA is TGTGCCAGCAGTCCCGCCGAGCGGGAGTCTGGGCAGTTCTTC. This chain uses TRBV28 with TRBJ2-1; 8 positions agree with TRBD2. Germline V gene lookup returns CDR1 MDHEN and CDR2 SYDVKM. J lost 12 bases, V lost 5 bases, and 12 bases had no gene match. CDR3 size: 14 residues. Supplemented by reference TRBV28 and TRBJ2-1, the full variable domain reads DVKVTQSSRYLVKRTGEKVFLECVQDMDHENMFWYRQDPGLGLRLIYFSYDVKMKEKGDIPEGYSVSREKKERFSLILESASTNQTSMYLCASSPAERESGQFFGPGTRLTVL.

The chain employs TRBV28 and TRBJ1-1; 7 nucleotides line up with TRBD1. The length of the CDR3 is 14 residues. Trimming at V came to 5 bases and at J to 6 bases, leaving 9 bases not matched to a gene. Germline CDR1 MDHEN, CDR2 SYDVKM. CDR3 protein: CASSQAGGFAEAFF. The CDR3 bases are TGTGCCAGCAGTCAAGCAGGGGGGTTCGCTGAAGCTTTCTTT.

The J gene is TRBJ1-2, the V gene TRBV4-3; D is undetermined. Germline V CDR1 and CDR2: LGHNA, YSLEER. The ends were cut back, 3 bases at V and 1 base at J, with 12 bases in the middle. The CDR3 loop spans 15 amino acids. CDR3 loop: CASSQAYPGNYGYTF. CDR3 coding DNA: TGCGCCAGCAGCCAGGCCTACCCGGGTAACTATGGCTACACCTTC.

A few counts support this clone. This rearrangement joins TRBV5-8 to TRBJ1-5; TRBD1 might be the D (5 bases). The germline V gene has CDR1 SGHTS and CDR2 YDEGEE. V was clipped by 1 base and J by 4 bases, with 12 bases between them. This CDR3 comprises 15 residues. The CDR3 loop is CASSLTRAGNQPQHF. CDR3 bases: TGTGCCAGCAGCTTGACCAGGGCCGGGAATCAGCCCCAGCATTTT.

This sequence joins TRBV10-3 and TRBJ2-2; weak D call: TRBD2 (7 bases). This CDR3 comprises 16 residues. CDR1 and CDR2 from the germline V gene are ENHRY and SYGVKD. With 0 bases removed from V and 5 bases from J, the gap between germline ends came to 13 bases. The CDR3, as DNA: TGTGCCATCAGTGAGTCGTCGGGGGGCCGAACCGGGGAGCTGTTTTTT. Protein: CAISESSGGRTGELFF.

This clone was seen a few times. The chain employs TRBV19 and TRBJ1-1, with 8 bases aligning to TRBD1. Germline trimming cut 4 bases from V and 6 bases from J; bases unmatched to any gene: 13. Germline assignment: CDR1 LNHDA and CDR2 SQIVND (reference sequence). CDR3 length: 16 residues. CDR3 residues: CASSRPSDRVSPEAFF. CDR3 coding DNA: TGTGCCAGTAGTAGACCCTCGGACAGGGTGAGTCCTGAAGCTTTCTTT.